The 32 T cell receptor beta chains below were found in one sample sequenced in a study of cytomegalovirus exposure and HLA in healthy donors. Sequencing used immunoSEQ multiplex PCR; TCRdb keeps in-frame clones, though not all of them. This table has about 150,000 clones, roughly 91% appearing once. The sequenced material came from PBMCs. The receptors stem from a woman under 30 in good health and CMV-seropositive.

The chain combines TRBV12-5 with TRBJ2-1, with 13 bases identical to TRBD2. The CDR3 is made up of 17 amino acids. Looked up from germline, CDR1 is LGHNT and CDR2 is FRNRAP. Trimming at V came to 6 bases and at J to 3 bases, leaving 8 bases not matched to a gene. CDR3 protein: CASGLAGGIGYYNEQFF. Here the CDR3 DNA reads TGTGCTAGTGGACTAGCGGGAGGGATCGGGTACTACAATGAGCAGTTCTTC.

This clone was counted only a few times. CDR3 DNA sequence: TGTGCCAGCAGTCAAGCCGCCGGGACAGGGGAGAGAAATGAGCAGTTCTTC. As protein: CASSQAAGTGERNEQFF. The chain links TRBV28 to TRBJ2-1, with 10 bases lining up with TRBD1. Per the germline V gene, CDR1 is MDHEN and CDR2 is SYDVKM. The CDR3 sequence is 17 residues long. Trimming removed 5 bases from V and 7 bases from J; junction bases left unmatched: 14.

J is TRBJ2-7 and V is TRBV5-1; 7 bases are shared with TRBD2. V lost 7 bases to trimming and J lost 6 bases; unmatched junction nucleotides: 7. The germline gives CDR1 SGHRS, CDR2 YFSETQ. This CDR3 contains 12 residues. This CDR3 is CASGRTSAEQYF. The DNA for the CDR3 is TGCGCCAGCGGCCGAACTAGCGCCGAGCAGTACTTC. The full variable domain, in which reference TRBV5-1 and TRBJ2-7 provide the parts outside the CDR3, is KAGVTQTPRYLIKTRGQQVTLSCSPISGHRSVSWYQQTPGQGLQFLFEYFSETQRNKGNFPGRFSGRQFSNSRSEMNVSTLELGDSALYLCASGRTSAEQYFGPGTRLTVT.

The genes are TRBV28 and TRBJ1-1; 7 bases map to TRBD1. There are 15 residues in the CDR3. Germline CDR1 is MDHEN and CDR2 is SYDVKM. The V segment lost 4 bases and the J segment 0 bases; nucleotides outside the gene matches: 5. The DNA of the CDR3 is TGTGCCAGCAGTTCAACAGGGGTCGTGAACACTGAAGCTTTCTTT. As protein: CASSSTGVVNTEAFF. Full variable domain (remainder filled in from reference TRBV28 and TRBJ1-1): DVKVTQSSRYLVKRTGEKVFLECVQDMDHENMFWYRQDPGLGLRLIYFSYDVKMKEKGDIPEGYSVSREKKERFSLILESASTNQTSMYLCASSSTGVVNTEAFFGQGTRLTVV.

This clone came up once. The chain couples TRBV7-9 to TRBJ2-1; TRBD2 matches 7 bases. CDR3 length: 15 amino acids. CDR1 is SEHNR, CDR2 FQNEAQ, per germline (reference sequence). V was clipped by 1 base and J by 6 bases; unmatched bases: 6. The chain's CDR3 is CASSLDAGVANEQFF. The CDR3 DNA reads as TGTGCCAGCAGCTTAGATGCGGGAGTGGCCAATGAGCAGTTCTTC.

The chain carries TRBV30 and TRBJ2-7, with D unclear. Germline lookup yields CDR1 GTSNPN and CDR2 SVGIG (reference sequence). This CDR3 region has 14 residues. Trimming left V 1 base short and J 5 bases short, with 15 bases between. CDR3 region: CAWSGRRIADEQYF. CDR3 coding DNA: TGTGCCTGGAGTGGTAGGCGGATCGCGGACGAGCAGTACTTC. Combining the CDR3 with reference TRBV30 and TRBJ2-7 gives the whole variable domain SQTIHQWPATLVQPVGSPLSLECTVEGTSNPNLYWYRQAAGRGLQLLFYSVGIGQISSEVPQNLSASRPQDRQFILSSKKLLLSDSGFYLCAWSGRRIADEQYFGPGTRLTVT.

The chain links TRBV30 to TRBJ1-1, with TRBD1 matching 8 bases. This CDR3 comprises 13 residues. CDR1 is GTSNPN and CDR2 is SVGIG in the germline V gene (reference sequence). Trimming at V came to 4 bases and at J to 7 bases, leaving 8 bases not matched to a gene. Here the CDR3 DNA reads TGTGCCTGGAACGTTCAGGGGGCAAGTGAAGCTTTCTTT. Its protein product is CAWNVQGASEAFF.

A single count supports this clone. The V and J genes are TRBV18 and TRBJ1-1; perhaps TRBD1 as D (6 bases). The germline V gene encodes CDR1 KGHSH and CDR2 LQKENI. The V end was cut by 3 bases, the J end by 1 base, with 9 bases between. CDR3 length: 14 amino acids. For the CDR3, the DNA is TGTGCCAGCTCACCCGGACAGACGAACACTGAAGCTTTCTTT. Encoded protein: CASSPGQTNTEAFF. Looking up the rest from reference TRBV18 and TRBJ1-1 gives the full variable domain: NAGVMQNPRHLVRRRGQEARLRCSPMKGHSHVYWYRQLPEEGLKFMVYLQKENIIDESGMPKERFSAEFPKEGPSILRIQQVVRGDSAAYFCASSPGQTNTEAFFGQGTRLTVV.

This chain connects TRBV9 to TRBJ2-3; tentatively, D is TRBD2 (6 bases). The V gene's germline CDR1 is SGDLS and CDR2 YYNGEE. The CDR3 contains 15 residues. V was clipped by 0 bases and J by 1 base, with 9 bases between them. For the CDR3, the DNA is TGTGCCAGCAGCGTAGTGGGCGGGGGCACAGATACGCAGTATTTT. Its translation: CASSVVGGGTDTQYF.

The V gene is TRBV5-1, the J gene TRBJ1-4; D remains ambiguous. V lost 0 bases, J lost 5 bases, and 8 bases lay in between. This CDR3 is 14 amino acids long. CDR1 is SGHRS and CDR2 is YFSETQ in the germline V gene. The DNA of the CDR3 is TGCGCCAGCAGCTTGGGACATGAGAATGAAAAACTGTTTTTT. This encodes CASSLGHENEKLFF.

The CDR3 DNA follows: TGTGCCAGCAGTTATGGCGGTGTGAACACCGGGGAGCTGTTTTTT. This translates into CASSYGGVNTGELFF. The chain couples TRBV27 to TRBJ2-2; D call uncertain. The CDR3 runs to 15 residues. Trimming stripped 4 bases from V and 1 base from J, with 10 bases between. Looked up from germline, CDR1 is MNHEY and CDR2 is SMNVEV (reference sequence).

J is TRBJ2-1 and V is TRBV10-1; TRBD2 matches 8 bases. The CDR3 has 14 residues. Germline CDR1 reads WNHNN; CDR2 reads SYGVQD (reference sequence). The J segment lost 8 bases and the V segment lost 4 bases, leaving 7 bases of the junction unmatched. The CDR3 is CASSGGTREDEQFF. CDR3 coding DNA: TGCGCCAGCAGTGGAGGGACTAGAGAGGATGAGCAGTTCTTC.

In this sample, this clone is medium-sized (0.01 to 0.1%). The chain carries TRBV18 and TRBJ1-5; D possibly corresponds to TRBD1 (5 bases). Trimming removed 6 bases at V and 10 bases at J, with 19 bases between. The CDR3 sequence is 14 residues long. CDR1 and CDR2 (germline): KGHSH, LQKENI. CDR3 region: CASSLGSSGEPQHF. Written as DNA, the CDR3 is TGTGCCAGCTCTCTGGGGTCTTCGGGGGAACCCCAGCATTTT.

This clone appeared once. The chain couples TRBV6-5 to TRBJ2-7; 7 nucleotides match TRBD1. The CDR3 has 14 residues. Germline assignment: CDR1 MNHEY and CDR2 SVGAGI. Unmatched junction bases numbered 11, after V lost 7 bases and J lost 5 bases. The CDR3 sequence: CASNKGAGSDEQYF. The CDR3 DNA sequence: TGTGCCAGCAACAAGGGGGCAGGGTCTGACGAGCAGTACTTC.

The rearrangement joins TRBV7-3 to TRBJ2-4; 8 bases are a match to TRBD2. Germline V lookup: CDR1 SGHTA, CDR2 FQGTGA. The junction had 15 bases not matched to a gene; V was cut back by 2 bases and J by 0 bases. CDR3 length: 20 amino acids. The CDR3 spells CASSLGPGSGGTLAKNIQYF. CDR3 nucleotides: TGTGCCAGCAGCTTAGGCCCAGGATCGGGAGGGACCTTAGCCAAAAACATTCAGTACTTC.

The V call is TRBV7-3, the J call TRBJ1-1, with TRBD1 as a possible D gene (6 bases). Trimming left V 5 bases short and J 1 base short, with 11 bases between. The CDR3 has 14 amino acids. CDR1 and CDR2 (germline): SGHTA, FQGTGA. The CDR3 DNA reads TGTGCCAGCAGCGAACAGGGTGGGAACACTGAAGCTTTCTTT. Translation: CASSEQGGNTEAFF.

This clone was found a few times. V gene TRBV11-3 combines with J gene TRBJ1-1, with unresolved D. Trimming removed 1 base from V and 1 base from J, with 16 bases in between. Germline V CDR1 and CDR2: SGHNT, YENEEA. This CDR3 comprises 17 residues. CDR3 sequence: CASSLGRREVPNTEAFF. The CDR3 DNA reads as TGTGCCAGCAGCTTAGGTCGGAGAGAAGTTCCGAACACTGAAGCTTTCTTT.

This chain connects TRBV28 to TRBJ2-7; D may be TRBD2 (6 bases). The CDR3 covers 14 residues. Trimming took off 3 bases at V and 4 bases at J, with 13 bases between the two ends. CDR1 and CDR2 (germline): MDHEN, SYDVKM. The chain's CDR3 is CASSLSSEEYEQYF. CDR3 DNA sequence: TGTGCCAGCAGTTTGTCTAGCGAGGAATACGAGCAGTACTTC.

The chain carries TRBV7-8 and TRBJ1-1; D not resolved. This CDR3 comprises 14 residues. CDR1 and CDR2 (germline): SGHVS, FQNEAQ. V was pared by 3 bases and J by 3 bases, with 11 bases between. CDR3 sequence reads: CASSLRASHTEAFF. As DNA, the CDR3 is TGTGCCAGCAGCTTGAGGGCATCCCACACTGAAGCTTTCTTT.

This clone was found a few times. V usage is TRBV6-1 and J usage is TRBJ1-3; D is perhaps TRBD1 (6 bases). The CDR3 runs 15 residues. V was clipped by 2 bases and J by 2 bases, with 10 bases between them. CDR1 is MNHNS and CDR2 is SASEGT in the germline V gene. In nucleotides, the CDR3 is TGTGCCAGCAGTGAAATGGGACAAGCTGGAAACACCATATATTTT. Its protein product is CASSEMGQAGNTIYF.

The J gene is TRBJ2-1, the V gene TRBV5-1, with a tentative D call TRBD2 (7 bases). In germline, CDR1 is SGHRS, CDR2 YFSETQ. The CDR3 contains 12 residues. Deletions cut 7 bases from V and 12 bases from J, with 17 bases between. CDR3 nucleotides: TGCGCCAGCTCAAACGCGGGGGCTGGGCAGTTCTTC. Its protein is CASSNAGAGQFF.

J is TRBJ1-3 and V is TRBV9, with D possibly TRBD1 on 6 matching bases. This CDR3 comprises 15 residues. Germline loops: CDR1 SGDLS, CDR2 YYNGEE. V was pared by 3 bases and J by 0 bases, with 10 bases between. The CDR3 nucleotides read TGTGCCAGCAGCGCCTCCAGGGGCTCTGGAAACACCATATATTTT. It is translated as CASSASRGSGNTIYF.

V gene TRBV6-6 combines with J gene TRBJ2-2; 11 bases are a match to TRBD2. Unmatched junction bases numbered 6, after V lost 7 bases and J lost 2 bases. The germline V gene encodes CDR1 MNHNY and CDR2 SVGAGI (reference sequence). The CDR3 extends over 16 amino acids. DNA of the CDR3: TGTGCCAGCACCCCGGGACTAGCGGCCAACACCGGGGAGCTGTTTTTT. This gives the protein CASTPGLAANTGELFF.

The chain is built from TRBV5-6 and TRBJ2-6, with a weak D call TRBD1 (6 bases). Trimming left V 4 bases short and J 1 base short, with 15 bases between. The CDR3 spans 17 residues. The germline V gene has CDR1 SGHDT and CDR2 YYEEEE. The CDR3 nucleotides read TGTGCCAGCAGCCAGTCAGGGGCATGGTCTGGGGCCAACGTCCTGACTTTC. It is translated as CASSQSGAWSGANVLTF.

The V and J genes are TRBV11-3 and TRBJ2-7; 8 bases are shared with TRBD1. Per the germline V gene, CDR1 is SGHNT and CDR2 is YENEEA. Trimming took 7 bases from V and 2 from J; bases not matched to a gene: 10. This CDR3 has 15 amino acids. Here the CDR3 DNA reads TGTGCCAGCACTACCAGGACAGGGAGAGCCTACGAGCAGTACTTC. Residues: CASTTRTGRAYEQYF.

The chain employs TRBV5-6 and TRBJ2-3; 13 bases are shared with TRBD2. In germline, CDR1 is SGHDT, CDR2 YYEEEE. The V gene end was trimmed by 0 bases and the J gene end by 4 bases; junction bases not matched to a gene: 5. There are 17 residues in the CDR3. The CDR3, as DNA: TGTGCCAGCAGCTTGGATGGACTAGCGGGAGTAGCAGATACGCAGTATTTT. Protein sequence: CASSLDGLAGVADTQYF.

This clone was recorded once. This chain joins TRBV28 and TRBJ1-4, with D possibly matching TRBD1 (5 bases). Germline V gene lookup returns CDR1 MDHEN and CDR2 SYDVKM. V gave up 4 bases and J gave up 5 bases, with 11 bases separating them. The length of the CDR3 is 14 residues. The CDR3 is CASSSRQTNEKLFF. The CDR3 DNA sequence: TGTGCCAGCAGTTCCAGACAGACGAATGAAAAACTGTTTTTT.

V and J are TRBV18 and TRBJ2-1; D gene uncertain. Germline values: CDR1 KGHSH, CDR2 LQKENI. Trimming shortened V by 4 bases and J by 8 bases, and 9 bases separated the two germline ends. The CDR3 is made up of 12 amino acids. The CDR3 reads CASSRTSDEQFF. DNA for the CDR3: TGTGCCAGCTCACGAACAAGTGATGAGCAGTTCTTC.

This sequence joins TRBV6-6 and TRBJ2-1; 10 positions agree with TRBD1. The CDR3 totals 14 residues. J lost 4 bases, V lost 5 bases, and 2 bases had no gene match. The germline CDR1 and CDR2 sequences are MNHNY and SVGAGI (reference sequence). The CDR3 loop reads CASSGQGVYNEQFF. The CDR3 DNA sequence: TGTGCCAGCAGTGGACAGGGGGTATACAATGAGCAGTTCTTC.

This clone was seen only a few times. The gene calls are TRBV7-2 and TRBJ1-4; 8 bases align to TRBD1. This CDR3 has 14 residues. CDR1 SGHTA and CDR2 FQGNSA come from the germline V gene. Losses at the gene ends were 4 bases for V and 6 bases for J; bases not matched to a gene: 4. CDR3 loop: CASSSRTGYEKLFF. The CDR3 DNA reads TGTGCCAGCAGCTCTCGGACAGGGTATGAAAAACTGTTTTTT.

This chain links TRBV27 with TRBJ1-2, with D possibly being TRBD1 (6 bases). Looked up from germline, CDR1 is MNHEY and CDR2 is SMNVEV (reference sequence). CDR3 size: 15 residues. V lost 5 bases and J lost 0, with 13 bases in between. The CDR3 sequence is CASSNTGLANYGYTF. Here the CDR3 DNA reads TGTGCCAGCAGTAATACAGGGCTAGCTAACTATGGCTACACCTTC.

V is TRBV15 and J is TRBJ2-7, with D possibly matching TRBD1 (6 bases). Trimming left V 0 bases short and J 1 base short, with 7 bases between. Germline CDR1 is LNHNV and CDR2 is YYDKDF (reference sequence). The CDR3 consists of 14 residues. The CDR3 DNA is TGTGCCACCAGCAGAGACAGGGGTTCCTACGAGCAGTACTTC. It specifies CATSRDRGSYEQYF.